Shown below are 20 T cell receptor beta chains from a single sample sequenced in a study of cytomegalovirus exposure and HLA in healthy donors. In the PCR, 60 Vbeta and 13 Jbeta primers were used. TCRdb keeps only in-frame clones here, not all; method: immunoSEQ multiplex PCR. Of about 200,000 clones in the sample, around 83% were seen once. The material sequenced was PBMCs. The receptors derive from a girl aged 10 to 17 in good health and CMV-seronegative.

This clone occurred once. V is TRBV7-2 and J is TRBJ1-2, with D unclear. CDR1 and CDR2 from the germline V gene are SGHTA and FQGNSA. The CDR3 is made up of 14 amino acids. The V end lost 5 bases, the J end lost 10 bases, and 20 bases lay between the germline ends. The CDR3 region has the DNA TGTGCCAGCAGCCCGACAAAGGTTGGTGGATTCTACACCTTC. Encoded protein: CASSPTKVGGFYTF.

The V and J genes are TRBV5-8 and TRBJ1-2, with TRBD1 as a possible D gene (5 bases). Germline CDR1 and CDR2: SGHTS and YDEGEE. The CDR3 runs 17 residues. The V end was cut by 3 bases, the J end by 7 bases, with 25 bases between. The CDR3 DNA follows: TGTGCCAGCAGCTCCCGGTACGGAGGGAACAGGATGGGTGGCTACACCTTC. It encodes CASSSRYGGNRMGGYTF.

This rearrangement joins TRBV28 to TRBJ2-7, with 9 positions matching TRBD1. There are 15 residues in the CDR3. CDR1 and CDR2 from the germline V gene are MDHEN and SYDVKM. With V trimmed by 4 bases and J by 0 bases, 4 bases remained unmatched. DNA of the CDR3: TGTGCCAGCAGTTCGCGACAGGGGGTCTCCTACGAGCAGTACTTC. It encodes CASSSRQGVSYEQYF. The whole variable domain, filled in from reference TRBV28 and TRBJ2-7, reads DVKVTQSSRYLVKRTGEKVFLECVQDMDHENMFWYRQDPGLGLRLIYFSYDVKMKEKGDIPEGYSVSREKKERFSLILESASTNQTSMYLCASSSRQGVSYEQYFGPGTRLTVT.

This chain links TRBV30 with TRBJ1-1; TRBD1 agrees at 9 bases. V was pared by 4 bases and J by 5 bases, with 5 bases of the junction left unmatched. Germline values: CDR1 GTSNPN, CDR2 SVGIG (reference sequence). CDR3 length equals 13 residues. The CDR3 DNA reads TGTGCCTGGACCCGGGACAGGGTTACTGAAGCTTTCTTT. It specifies CAWTRDRVTEAFF.

The chain joins TRBV28 to TRBJ2-3; 14 bases align to TRBD2. V gave up 10 bases and J gave up 1 base; unmatched junction bases: 7. CDR3 length: 16 amino acids. Germline V gene lookup returns CDR1 MDHEN and CDR2 SYDVKM. The CDR3 DNA follows: TGTGCCACCCAGACTAGCGGGAGGGTGGGCACAGATACGCAGTATTTT. Its translation: CATQTSGRVGTDTQYF.

This clone was detected only once. This chain links TRBV7-2 with TRBJ1-5; TRBD1 might be the D (5 bases). Per germline, CDR1 SGHTA and CDR2 FQGNSA. V lost 5 bases and J 0 bases, leaving 11 bases between the germline ends. This CDR3 region has 15 residues. The CDR3 sequence: CASSADGHSNQPQHF. Here the CDR3 DNA reads TGTGCCAGCAGCGCCGATGGACATAGCAATCAGCCCCAGCATTTT.

CDR3 nucleotides: TGCGCCAGCAGCCCGGGCGTGGGGCTCGAACAGTACTTC. Its translation is CASSPGVGLEQYF. The chain couples TRBV5-1 to TRBJ2-7; TRBD1 is a possible D gene (5 bases). Trimming left V 4 bases short and J 10 bases short, with 18 bases between. Germline V lookup: CDR1 SGHRS, CDR2 YFSETQ. The CDR3 has 13 residues.

The gene calls are TRBV7-9 and TRBJ1-5; D not resolved. The germline V gene encodes CDR1 SEHNR and CDR2 FQNEAQ (reference sequence). V lost 1 base, J lost 0 bases, and 7 bases lay in between. The CDR3 length is 15 residues. The CDR3 sequence is CASSLGQNSNQPQHF. The CDR3 DNA reads as TGTGCCAGCAGCTTAGGACAAAATAGCAATCAGCCCCAGCATTTT.

The CDR3 here is CASSYLQSDTQYF. The CDR3 region has the DNA TGTGCCAGCAGTTACCTCCAGTCAGATACGCAGTATTTT. This sequence joins TRBV6-5 and TRBJ2-3; D is undetermined. Trimming stripped 2 bases from V and 4 bases from J, with 7 bases between. The CDR3 extends over 13 amino acids. CDR1 is MNHEY, CDR2 SVGAGI, per germline.

The chain employs TRBV5-6 and TRBJ2-3, with TRBD2 as a possible D gene (5 bases). The germline V gene encodes CDR1 SGHDT and CDR2 YYEEEE. V gave up 4 bases and J gave up 1 base, with 10 bases separating them. The CDR3 covers 14 residues. CDR3 DNA: TGTGCCAGCAGCCCCCTGGAGGGCACAGATACGCAGTATTTT. Protein: CASSPLEGTDTQYF.

The chain links TRBV5-1 to TRBJ1-1; D is unclear. V lost 0 bases to trimming and J lost 4 bases, with 10 bases between them. Germline V gene lookup returns CDR1 SGHRS and CDR2 YFSETQ. The CDR3 contains 14 residues. In DNA form, the CDR3 reads TGCGCCAGCAGCTTGGGACCCAGCGGCACTGAAGCTTTCTTT. It codes for CASSLGPSGTEAFF. Looking up the rest from reference TRBV5-1 and TRBJ1-1 gives the full variable domain: KAGVTQTPRYLIKTRGQQVTLSCSPISGHRSVSWYQQTPGQGLQFLFEYFSETQRNKGNFPGRFSGRQFSNSRSEMNVSTLELGDSALYLCASSLGPSGTEAFFGQGTRLTVV.

The J gene is TRBJ1-1, the V gene TRBV6-6; 9 bases align to TRBD1. Germline assignment: CDR1 MNHNY and CDR2 SVGAGI (reference sequence). V lost 6 bases and J lost 4; bases outside the gene matches: 3. The CDR3 sequence is 13 residues long. The CDR3 region is CASRGQGVTEAFF. The CDR3 DNA follows: TGTGCCAGCAGGGGACAGGGCGTCACTGAAGCTTTCTTT.

The chain combines TRBV10-3 with TRBJ2-7; 9 bases agree with TRBD1. The ends lost 10 bases at V and 6 bases at J; junction bases unmatched: 7. Germline CDR1 and CDR2: ENHRY and SYGVKD. The CDR3 extends over 12 amino acids. The CDR3 is CATGTGKGEQYF. CDR3 sequence (DNA): TGTGCCACGGGGACAGGGAAGGGCGAGCAGTACTTC.

V usage is TRBV29-1 and J usage is TRBJ2-2; D remains ambiguous. Trimming removed 3 bases from V and 0 bases from J, with 8 bases in between. The CDR3 loop spans 14 amino acids. Germline-derived CDR1 and CDR2 are SQVTM and ANQGSEA. CDR3 loop: CSVELRTNTGELFF. The DNA of the CDR3 is TGCAGCGTTGAGCTGAGGACGAACACCGGGGAGCTGTTTTTT.

As for this clone: Other DNA sequences from this sample encode an identical CDR3 as well. V usage is TRBV9 and J usage is TRBJ2-3; 11 bases are shared with TRBD2. This CDR3 is 16 amino acids long. J gave up 3 bases and V 2 bases, and 5 bases lay outside the gene matches. Germline-derived CDR1 and CDR2 are SGDLS and YYNGEE. CDR3 loop: CASSVLAGGSTDTQYF. CDR3 bases: TGTGCCAGCAGCGTTTTAGCGGGGGGGTCTACAGATACGCAGTATTTT.

The V gene is TRBV18, the J gene TRBJ1-1; D unresolved. This CDR3 region has 14 residues. Germline CDR1 is KGHSH and CDR2 is LQKENI. V lost 4 bases and J 0 bases, leaving 9 bases between the germline ends. The CDR3 sequence: CASSREVMNTEAFF. The CDR3 DNA sequence: TGTGCCAGCTCACGAGAGGTAATGAACACTGAAGCTTTCTTT.

CDR3: CASSLNLDGYTF. For the CDR3, the DNA is TGCGCCAGCAGCTTGAATCTCGATGGCTACACCTTC. V is TRBV5-1 and J is TRBJ1-2; D gene uncertain. CDR1 and CDR2 from the germline V gene are SGHRS and YFSETQ. The CDR3 sequence is 12 residues long. V lost 1 base and J lost 6, with 7 bases in between.

The chain is built from TRBV21-1 and TRBJ1-1; TRBD1, the table's D call, was not compared with the DNA. TRBV21-1 is reported as a pseudogene. There are 15 residues in the CDR3. The CDR3 loop reads CASTRDIGVATEAFF. Here the CDR3 DNA reads TGTGCCAGCACCCGAGATATAGGGGTGGCCACTGAAGCTTTCTTT.

The chain uses TRBV27 and TRBJ1-2; 9 bases are shared with TRBD1. The CDR3 is made up of 17 amino acids. Per the germline V gene, CDR1 is MNHEY and CDR2 is SMNVEV (reference sequence). V lost 2 bases and J lost 2; bases outside the gene matches: 9. CDR3 DNA sequence: TGTGCCAGCAGTTTAACGGGGACAGGGTCATCCAACTATGGCTACACCTTC. Residues: CASSLTGTGSSNYGYTF.

V and J are TRBV5-8 and TRBJ1-2; 7 positions match TRBD1. Germline lookup yields CDR1 SGHTS and CDR2 YDEGEE. The CDR3 is made up of 13 amino acids. V shed 4 bases, J shed 6 bases, and the junction held 6 bases outside the gene matches. The DNA of the CDR3 is TGTGCCAGCAGCAAGACAGGGTGGGATGGCTACACCTTC. Its translation is CASSKTGWDGYTF.